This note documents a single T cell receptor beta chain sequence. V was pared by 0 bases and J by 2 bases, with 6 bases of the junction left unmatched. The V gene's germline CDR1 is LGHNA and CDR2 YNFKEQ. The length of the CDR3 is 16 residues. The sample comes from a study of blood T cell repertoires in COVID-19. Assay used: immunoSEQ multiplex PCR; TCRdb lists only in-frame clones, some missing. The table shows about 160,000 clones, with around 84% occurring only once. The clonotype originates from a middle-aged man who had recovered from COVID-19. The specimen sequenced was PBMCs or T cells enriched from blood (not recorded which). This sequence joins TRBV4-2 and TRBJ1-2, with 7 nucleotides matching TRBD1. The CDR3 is CASSQEEGASNYGYTF. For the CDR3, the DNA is TGTGCCAGCAGCCAAGAGGAGGGGGCTAGCAACTATGGCTACACCTTC.